What follows are 16 T cell receptor beta chains derived from one specimen sequenced in a study of CD8+ T cells in alopecia areata. Cells that came from pooled cutaneous lymph nodes were sorted using CD4, CD8alpha, NKG2D, NKG2ACE and other markers. After isolation, RNA underwent reverse transcription to generate cDNA as the sequencing template. Data came from immunoSEQ multiplex PCR; TCRdb stores just in-frame clones and leaves some out. Observed in the sample are 200,000 to 300,000 clones, none of them singletons. The sequencing input was CD4+ T cells sorted from a lymph node. The receptor source for this set is a C3H/HeJ mouse with alopecia areata. This line is of MHC haplotype H2-k.

In its sample, this clone was seen a few times. Gene names are the mouse ones. Read sequence stops 4 residues before the CDR3 end, and the germline J gene provides the missing end. The V gene is TRBV14, the J gene TRBJ2-5, with a weak D call TRBD2 (6 bases). The length of the CDR3 is 15 residues. The V and J ends lost 0 bases and 2 bases respectively, with 10 bases between them. Germline V gives CDR1 SGHDT, CDR2 FRDEAV. Here the CDR3 reads CASSFLGVAQDTQYF. CDR3 DNA, as far as it was read: TGTGCCAGCAGTTTCTTGGGGGTAGCCCAAGAC.

This clone was detected a few times. Genes and germline come from the mouse. The read ends 4 residues early relative to the CDR3; the germline J gene fills the gap. The V and J genes are TRBV1 and TRBJ2-2, with 14 bases identical to TRBD2. The CDR3 has 17 amino acids. Germline V gene lookup returns CDR1 NSQYPW and CDR2 LRSPGD (reference sequence). The V gene end was trimmed by 3 bases and the J gene end by 6 bases; junction bases not matched to a gene: 6. CDR3 residues: CTCSANRDWGGPGQLYF. Incomplete CDR3 DNA: TGCACCTGCAGTGCTAACCGGGACTGGGGGGGCCCCGGG.

This clone was found a few times. Gene names and germline refer to mouse. The read comes to an end 3 residues before the CDR3 does, leaving the germline J gene to fill in the end. The rearrangement joins TRBV5 to TRBJ1-6; TRBD1 matches at 7 bases. TRBJ1-6 falls under the ORF class, with uncertain function. This CDR3 is built from 16 residues. J lost 7 bases, V lost 0 bases, and 6 bases had no gene match. Germline V gene sequence: CDR1 LGHNA, CDR2 YNLKQL (reference sequence). The CDR3 loop reads CASSQETGAGNSPLYF. The covered CDR3 bases are TGTGCCAGCAGCCAAGAAACAGGGGCCGGGAATTCGCCC.

This clone was observed at least ten times. Germline and genes here are mouse. The read halts 4 residues ahead of the CDR3 end, with the missing end drawn from the germline J gene. The same CDR3 also results from other DNA sequences found in this sample. The V gene is TRBV19, the J gene TRBJ2-7, with a tentative D call TRBD1 (6 bases). V lost 2 bases to trimming and J lost 3 bases, with 9 bases between them. This CDR3 is built from 13 residues. From germline, CDR1 is FNHDT and CDR2 SITEND (reference sequence). The covered CDR3 bases are TGTGCCAGCAGTATGACAGGAGGCTAT. This codes for CASSMTGGY. The full CDR3 protein is CASSMTGGYEQYF.

Concerning this clone itself: Any gene name here is a mouse gene name. The observed sequence ends 4 residues before the CDR3 terminus, with the missing tail filled in from the germline J gene. This chain links TRBV5 with TRBJ2-2; maybe TRBD2 (6 bases). V lost 1 base and J lost 2, with 11 bases in between. The CDR3 totals 16 residues. The germline gives CDR1 LGHNA, CDR2 YNLKQL (reference sequence). The CDR3 bases that were read are TGTGCCAGCAGCCAAGTTGGGGGAATGAACACCGGG. Protein sequence: CASSQVGGMNTG. The complete CDR3 protein is CASSQVGGMNTGQLYF.

Regarding this clone: Gene names are the mouse ones. The read halts 4 residues ahead of the CDR3 end, with the missing end drawn from the germline J gene. This chain connects TRBV31 to TRBJ2-1, with 14 nucleotides matching TRBD2. V dropped 8 bases and J dropped 6; count of bases not matched to a gene: 0. This CDR3 contains 12 residues. Looked up from germline, CDR1 is GKSSPN and CDR2 is SITVG. Incomplete CDR3 DNA: TGTGCCGGGACTGGGGGGGCTGCT. This translates into CAGTGGAA. The CDR3, in full, reads CAGTGGAAEQFF.

This clone has just a few counts. Gene labels here are mouse ones. The CDR3 goes on 4 residues after the read ends, and that part is filled in from the germline J gene. This sequence joins TRBV19 and TRBJ2-3; TRBD2 matches 9 bases. The CDR3 sequence is 15 residues long. V shed 5 bases, J shed 0 bases, and the junction held 4 bases outside the gene matches. Germline CDR1 and CDR2: FNHDT and SITEND (reference sequence). Partial CDR3 DNA: TGTGCCAGCAGCCCTGGGGGGGTTAGTGCAGAA. Translation: CASSPGGVSAE. The complete CDR3 protein is CASSPGGVSAETLYF.

The table lists this clone with a few counts. Mouse gene names apply. The CDR3 end lies 4 residues beyond the end of the read and is filled in from the germline J gene. Other DNA sequences in the same sample also yield this CDR3. The chain couples TRBV1 to TRBJ2-5; 8 bases line up with TRBD2. CDR3 length equals 15 residues. V shed 0 bases, J shed 3 bases, and the junction held 2 bases outside the gene matches. The germline CDR1 and CDR2 sequences are NSQYPW and LRSPGD (reference sequence). CDR3 amino acids: CTCSADGGGQDTQYF. The sequenced part of the CDR3 DNA is TGCACCTGCAGTGCAGATGGGGGGGGTCAAGAC.

About this clone: Mouse gene names apply. The read gets to within 4 residues of the CDR3 end, and the germline J gene fills in the rest. The chain has TRBV13-1 and TRBJ1-2; the D gene is possibly TRBD1 (5 bases). The CDR3 covers 12 residues. Germline V lookup: CDR1 NSHNY, CDR2 SYGAGN. The CDR3 DNA, read in part, is TGTGCCAGCAGTGGACTGGGGGTC. As protein: CASSGLGV. The complete CDR3 sequence is CASSGLGVDYTF.

This clone showed up just a few times. Here the gene names and germline are mouse. The CDR3 goes on 4 residues after the read ends, and that part is filled in from the germline J gene. This chain connects TRBV5 to TRBJ1-1, with TRBD1 matching 7 bases. CDR1 and CDR2 from the germline V gene are LGHNA and YNLKQL (reference sequence). Unmatched junction bases numbered 1, after V lost 8 bases and J lost 1 base. The CDR3 sequence is 12 residues long. The sequenced CDR3 bases are TGTGCCAGCGGGACAGAAAACACA. Its translation is CASGTENT. Given in full, the CDR3 is CASGTENTEVFF.

Note on this clone: Mouse gene names and germline throughout. The DNA ends 3 residues before the CDR3 does, and the rest of the CDR3 is filled in from the germline J gene. The rearrangement joins TRBV13-1 to TRBJ1-6; D perhaps matches TRBD1 (5 bases). TRBJ1-6 counts as an open reading frame of uncertain function. Trimming removed 3 bases at V and 4 bases at J, with 14 bases between. Germline V gene lookup returns CDR1 NSHNY and CDR2 SYGAGN. The CDR3 extends over 16 amino acids. The CDR3 spells CASSGEGHQYNSPLYF. The part of the CDR3 DNA that was read is TGTGCCAGCAGTGGAGAAGGACATCAATATAATTCGCCC.

Worth noting for this clone: Each gene name is a mouse one. The read finishes 4 residues shy of the CDR3 end, and the germline J gene is used to complete it. Other nucleotide sequences from this sample produce the same CDR3. The rearrangement joins TRBV13-2 to TRBJ1-2, with 9 bases that match TRBD1. CDR1 NNHNN and CDR2 SYGAGS come from the germline V gene (reference sequence). The CDR3 has 15 amino acids. V lost 0 bases and J lost 3; bases outside the gene matches: 3. The part of the CDR3 DNA that was read is TGTGCCAGCGGTGATGCGGGACAGGGAGACTCC. This codes for CASGDAGQGDS. The whole CDR3 sequence reads CASGDAGQGDSDYTF.

About this clone: Gene labels here are mouse ones. The CDR3 is cut off 4 residues early in the read; its end comes from the germline J gene. The chain combines TRBV13-1 with TRBJ2-3, with 11 bases aligning to TRBD1. CDR1 and CDR2 (germline): NSHNY, SYGAGN. V gave up 7 bases and J gave up 2 bases; unmatched junction bases: 6. The CDR3 has 15 amino acids. The CDR3 is CASSRTGGFAETLYF. The part of the CDR3 DNA that was read is TGTGCCAGCTCCCGGACAGGGGGCTTTGCAGAA.

With respect to this clone: Mouse gene names and germline throughout. The read ends 4 residues shy of where the CDR3 ends; the end is completed using the germline J gene. This specimen includes other DNA sequences encoding the same CDR3. The chain joins TRBV1 to TRBJ2-5, with D perhaps matching TRBD2 (7 bases). The germline V gene has CDR1 NSQYPW and CDR2 LRSPGD (reference sequence). This CDR3 is built from 14 residues. CDR3 DNA (partial): TGCACCTGCAGTGCTGGGGGGCGCGGAGAC. Its translation is CTCSAGGRGD. The entire CDR3 reads CTCSAGGRGDTQYF.

About this clone: Mouse gene names and germline throughout. The CDR3 end is not reached by the read, which stops 3 residues before it; the germline J gene fills it in. Other DNA sequences within the sample encode an identical CDR3. The V call is TRBV31, the J call TRBJ1-6; a possible D gene is TRBD1 (6 bases). TRBJ1-6 is flagged as an ORF with uncertain function. The CDR3 is made up of 14 amino acids. V lost 0 bases and J lost 5, with 8 bases in between. Per the germline V gene, CDR1 is GKSSPN and CDR2 is SITVG. The CDR3 sequence is CAWSLGGDNSPLYF. The sequenced part of the CDR3 DNA is TGTGCCTGGAGTCTAGGGGGAGATAATTCGCCC.

This clone was observed a few times. Gene labels here are mouse ones. The DNA ends 4 residues before the CDR3 does, and the rest of the CDR3 is filled in from the germline J gene. V is TRBV1 and J is TRBJ1-2; D is undetermined. The V gene's germline CDR1 is NSQYPW and CDR2 LRSPGD (reference sequence). Trimming removed 3 bases from V and 2 bases from J, with 7 bases in between. This CDR3 comprises 13 residues. The part of the CDR3 DNA that was read is TGCACCTGCAGTGCCAGTATTAACTCC. Amino acid sequence: CTCSASINS. The whole CDR3 reads CTCSASINSDYTF.